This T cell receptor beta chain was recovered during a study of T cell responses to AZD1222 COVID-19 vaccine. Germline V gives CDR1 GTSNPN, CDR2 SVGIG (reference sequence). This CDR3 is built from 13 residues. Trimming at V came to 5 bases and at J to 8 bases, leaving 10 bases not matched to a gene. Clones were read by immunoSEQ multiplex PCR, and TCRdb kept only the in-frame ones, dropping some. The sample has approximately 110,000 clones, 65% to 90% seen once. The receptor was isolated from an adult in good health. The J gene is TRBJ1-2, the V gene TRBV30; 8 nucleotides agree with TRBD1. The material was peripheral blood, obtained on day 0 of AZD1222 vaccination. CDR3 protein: CAWGGQGTRGYTF. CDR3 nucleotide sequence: TGTGCCTGGGGAGGACAGGGAACCAGGGGCTACACCTTC.